The next 5 T cell receptor beta chains were all read from a single sample in a study of cytomegalovirus exposure and HLA in healthy donors. This PCR relied on a set of 60 Vbeta primers and 13 Jbeta primers. Clones were read by immunoSEQ multiplex PCR, and TCRdb kept only the in-frame ones, dropping some. This sample's clone table lists just over 200,000 clones. The sample was PBMCs. These receptors were obtained from a girl aged 2 to 9 in good health and CMV-seropositive.

V and J are TRBV19 and TRBJ2-5; 10 bases fit TRBD1. The ends lost 4 bases at V and 4 bases at J; junction bases unmatched: 3. The CDR3 loop spans 14 amino acids. CDR1 and CDR2 (germline): LNHDA, SQIVND (reference sequence). The CDR3 DNA reads TGTGCCAGTAGTAGCCGGGACAGGGGAGAGACCCAGTACTTC. Translation: CASSSRDRGETQYF.

The DNA for the CDR3 is TGTGCCAGCAGCGTGGGGACTAGCGGGAGGGCCTATGAGCAGTTCTTC. Protein: CASSVGTSGRAYEQFF. V gene TRBV5-4 combines with J gene TRBJ2-1; 16 bases line up with TRBD2. The J segment lost 8 bases and the V segment lost 4 bases, leaving 6 bases of the junction unmatched. The CDR3 extends over 16 amino acids. The germline V gene encodes CDR1 SGHNT and CDR2 YYREEE (reference sequence). The full variable domain, with the rest looked up from reference TRBV5-4 and TRBJ2-1, is ETGVTQSPTHLIKTRGQQVTLRCSSQSGHNTVSWYQQALGQGPQFIFQYYREEENGRGNFPPRFSGLQFPNYSSELNVNALELDDSALYLCASSVGTSGRAYEQFFGPGTRLTVL.

The chain joins TRBV4-1 to TRBJ2-7, with TRBD2 as a possible D gene (6 bases). V lost 0 bases and J 0 bases, leaving 15 bases between the germline ends. The CDR3 loop spans 17 amino acids. Germline V gene sequence: CDR1 MGHRA, CDR2 YSYEKL. CDR3 in amino acids: CASSQDSGVLSSYEQYF. CDR3 nucleotide sequence: TGCGCCAGCAGCCAAGATTCGGGGGTGCTGAGCTCCTACGAGCAGTACTTC.

J is TRBJ2-7 and V is TRBV4-2; D might be TRBD2 (5 bases). The germline V gene encodes CDR1 LGHNA and CDR2 YNFKEQ. V lost 0 bases and J 6 bases, leaving 9 bases between the germline ends. The CDR3 contains 13 residues. CDR3 in DNA: TGTGCCAGCAGCCAAGATTCGAGGGTCGAGCAGTACTTC. As protein: CASSQDSRVEQYF.

The chain joins TRBV4-1 to TRBJ2-5; TRBD1 matches at 8 bases. This CDR3 contains 15 residues. Germline-derived CDR1 and CDR2 are MGHRA and YSYEKL. V lost 4 bases to trimming and J lost 5 bases; unmatched junction nucleotides: 9. CDR3 DNA sequence: TGCGCCAGCAGCCTCACTTCAGGGGGCTGGGAGACCCAGTACTTC. Amino acid sequence: CASSLTSGGWETQYF.